Listed here is a single TCR beta chain. No antigen is known for it. No base quality information exists; no much larger clone differs at one position. At one collaborating source in Seattle, patients were enrolled during active infection and were followed longitudinally through the course of disease. Whole blood was collected in K2EDTA tubes by collaborating institutions according to the institutions' own protocols. For TCRbeta analysis, collaborators shipped samples in one of three forms: frozen whole blood, isolated PBMCs, or DNA extracted from either of those sample types. The data were taken from a study of blood T cell repertoires in COVID-19 (dated by TCRdb to the early 2020s). Looking at the study overall: The collaborator samples originated in the United States, Italy and Spain and spanned the acute and convalescent phases of COVID-19. The prospective study material was composed of cDNA or gDNA derived from T cells, B-cell-depleted T cells, or PBMCs. The sample metadata nearly always contained a de-identified subject ID, COVID-19 status, age in years and sex. Samples were obtained from the ongoing ImmuneRACE study (first 160 participants) and from 950 to 1,500 subjects provided by 6 global collaborators. Where HLA class I and class II types were available, the types were taken from metadata supplied by the sample provider, not from assay-based typing. Deeply sampled blood TCRbeta repertoires from subjects exposed to, actively infected with, or recovered from COVID-19 were included in the dataset. The repertoires were released in a freely available public database intended as a resource for research on the immune response to SARS-CoV-2.

The full study reports these points: The quantity of clinical and demographic metadata differed by source and by participant and was supplied without curation.

TCRbeta CDR3 regions were amplified from genomic DNA by means of the immunoSEQ Assay, a bias-controlled multiplex PCR. As for how the authors treated the data: Within the assay, amplification of reference gene primers was used to estimate how many nucleated cells each sample contained. To quantify the absolute abundance of each unique TCRbeta CDR3 rearrangement, sequence reads were collapsed and filtered. For each sample, productive Simpson clonality was calculated as the square root of Simpson's diversity index over productive rearrangements. In its TCRdb copy, this immuneACCESS table keeps in-frame sequences only and misses some clones. Where compared with another copy, unresolved V genes explain less than half of these, and the others have no known cause. That table furnishes V, J and clone size, whereas the DNA furnished D and trimming. Across this sample there are some 180,000 clones, with over 80% seen only once. The ten most abundant clones make up approximately 8.2% of the sample.

From the cysteine up to the phenylalanine, the CDR3 has a length of 12 residues. CDR3 DNA only is kept here, 36 bases in frame from base 1. The germline V gene yields SGHTS for CDR1 and YDEGEE for CDR2. Here V drops 5 bases and J drops 4 bases, and the junction holds 1 base not matched to any gene. Recombination linked TRBV5-8 to TRBJ1-2; the central 8 bases match TRBD1. This receptor was obtained from an elderly woman with COVID-19, enrolled during active disease. The sequencing input was peripheral blood. For the CDR3, the sequence is CASRDRGYGYTF. The nucleotide sequence is TGTGCCAGCAGAGACAGGGGCTATGGCTACACCTTC.